This T cell receptor beta chain was found in a study of cytotoxic CD8 clonotypes in ibrutinib-treated CLL (dated by TCRdb to about 2021). In the study overall: The cohort included more than 14 treatment-naive and ten to eleven relapsed/refractory patients; around 18 were IGHV unmutated. Responses were partial in around 24 patients and complete in 2; after median approximately 66 months follow-up, 14 stayed in remission and some twelve progressed. Response samples were obtained after a median of 12 months of treatment, with a range of roughly 6 to 36 months. An average of 255,043 productive templates and tens of thousands of productive rearrangements was obtained per sample. Longitudinal samples were available for 26 of the 86 trial participants. Cryopreserved peripheral blood mononuclear cells were collected before treatment, at response, and at either disease progression or sustained remission. Every remission and progressive disease sample was obtained while ibrutinib was still being received by the patients. Results and caveats for the whole study, not just this receptor: Baseline clonality was found to be higher than that of age-matched healthy donors and was strongly correlated with circulating CD8+ T-cell counts. An increase in clonality was observed at ibrutinib response, with clonality remaining stable during sustained remission and falling back toward baseline at progression. Public clonotypes were found to be uncommon and were observed to contract or remain stable during treatment; the increase in clonality was shown to reflect expansion of private clonotypes at ibrutinib response. Sustained-remission and progressing patients did not have matched sampling times, and lymph node repertoires were not examined.

The CDR3 contains 13 residues, cysteine and phenylalanine counted. The kept DNA is CDR3 alone, 39 bases in frame from the first base. Per the germline V gene (reference sequence), LNHDA is the CDR1 and SQIVND is the CDR2. Relative to germline, V is missing 9 bases and J is missing 4 bases, with 7 bases of the junction outside any gene match. This clone was seen more than once but under ten times. Its antigen specificity is not known. The sample holds no much larger clone one base away, and base qualities are not on file. A MiSeq instrument was used for deep resolution sequencing, which targeted depths ranging from 1 in 1 million up to 1 in 200,000 T cells, with coverage averaging 10x for each clonotype. TCR beta libraries were generated with the immunoSEQ hsTCRB Kit. Under the source paper's analysis protocol: ImmunoSEQ Data Assistant and ImmunoSEQ Analyzer were used for data analysis, and V, D and J genes were assigned according to IMGT definitions. Clonality was computed as one minus normalized Shannon entropy of productive rearrangement frequencies, ranging from 0 to 1. Only overrepresented clonotypes making up at least 0.05% of each patient's repertoire were included in the public clonotype analysis. Repertoires from some twelve age-matched healthy donors in immuneACCESS were used as clonality controls. TCRdb took over this immuneACCESS table, retaining in-frame rearrangements with V and J assigned. Such tables are incomplete; in checked studies, under half of the missing clones stem from an unresolved V gene, and the remainder is unexplained. Clone size and V and J calls were adopted from that table, with D and trimming inferred from the DNA. The sample table contains around 140,000 clones; only one count was recorded for approximately 80% of them. 5% to 5.5% of the sample is taken by the ten largest.

Interpreted using the paper, the time point label stands for: 24 months on ibrutinib. For TCR beta library preparation, 2 to 2.5 micrograms of genomic DNA were isolated from cryopreserved PBMCs. High-throughput TCR beta sequencing was performed on longitudinal blood samples from CLL patients receiving ibrutinib monotherapy. The patients took part in an open-label, single-center phase 2 trial of ibrutinib monotherapy. The receptor was isolated from a human donor with chronic lymphocytic leukemia. This chain joins TRBV19 to TRBJ2-5; 8 bases in the middle match TRBD1. Material: PBMCs, obtained after 24 months of ibrutinib treatment. CDR3 region: CASQGAPRETQYF. In nucleotides, the sequence is TGTGCCAGCCAGGGGGCGCCGAGAGAGACCCAGTACTTC.